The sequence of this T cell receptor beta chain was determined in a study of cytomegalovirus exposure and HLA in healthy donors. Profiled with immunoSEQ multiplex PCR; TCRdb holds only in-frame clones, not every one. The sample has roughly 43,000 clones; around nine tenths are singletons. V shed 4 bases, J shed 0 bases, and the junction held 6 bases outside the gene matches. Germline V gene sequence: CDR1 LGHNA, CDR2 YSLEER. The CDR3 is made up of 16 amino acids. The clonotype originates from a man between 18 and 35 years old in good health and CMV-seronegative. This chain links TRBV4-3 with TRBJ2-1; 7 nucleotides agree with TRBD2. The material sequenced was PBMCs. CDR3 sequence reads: CASSRGGAGSYNEQFF. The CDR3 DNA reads TGCGCCAGCAGCCGGGGAGGGGCGGGCTCCTACAATGAGCAGTTCTTC.